This T cell receptor (beta chain) was profiled in a study of OX40 agonist ivuxolimab in advanced cancers. Comment on this clone: Its antigen is currently unknown.

Patients were ineligible given autoimmune disease history or systemic immunosuppression. General study results and limits: More expanded clones were seen, on average, in CD8+ T cells than in CD4+. Antigen targets of the expanded peripheral T cells went undetermined.

Profiled with immunoSEQ multiplex PCR; TCRdb holds only in-frame clones, not every one. The sample shows tens of thousands of clones, around 89% of them seen only once. The specimen comprised CD4+ or CD8+ T cells sorted from blood, sampled in a trial of the OX40 agonist ivuxolimab. The clonotype originates from an adult with an advanced solid tumor such as melanoma, head and neck, liver or kidney cancer.

Here the CDR3 reads CASSPLAGELFF. CDR3 in DNA: TGTGCCAGCAGCCCTCTTGCCGGGGAGCTGTTTTTT. J is TRBJ2-2 and V is TRBV7-2; D gene ambiguous. CDR1 and CDR2 from the germline V gene are SGHTA and FQGNSA. The CDR3 is made up of 12 amino acids. The ends were cut back, 5 bases at V and 6 bases at J, with 7 bases in the middle.